This record covers a single T cell receptor (beta chain). Its cognate antigen is unknown. Per the original data handling: ImmunoSEQ sequences covered only the junction and lacked quality scores; filtering therefore differed. Produced via immunoSEQ multiplex PCR; TCRdb's table is partial and in-frame only. D and trimming were read from the DNA, whereas the V and J calls and clone size are those reported in that table. Of some 2 million clones in the sample, over 85% were seen once. This record comes from a study of shared clonotypes between healthy human individuals. Germline values: CDR1 SEHNR, CDR2 FQNEAQ (reference sequence). This CDR3 has 15 residues. V was cut by 3 bases and J by 0 bases, with 12 bases left in between. Study-wide results and limits: Sequencing depth was a factor that was expected to affect clonotype sharing among donors. Richness estimates generally favored naive over memory subsets.

The sequence came from a man aged 18 to 29 in good health. The sequenced material came from naive CD4+ T cells sorted from blood. Regarding subset: CD45RA+ positively selected. The V gene is TRBV7-9, the J gene TRBJ2-7; D remains ambiguous. This chain's CDR3 is CASSLQRASSYEQYF. CDR3 bases: TGTGCCAGCAGCTTGCAAAGGGCGAGCTCCTACGAGCAGTACTTC.